The rows below give T cell receptor beta chains drawn from one sample of a study of STAT3 mutations in large granular lymphocyte leukemia. Some clones are missing from TCRdb's copy, which holds only in-frame ones; the method was immunoSEQ multiplex PCR. The sample yields about 34,000 clones, more than 75% seen once. Sequencing used peripheral blood mononuclear cells. These TCRs come from a man between 60 and 70 years old with T-cell large granular lymphocyte leukemia. Some clones in this sample may be carry-over from other donors' samples. CDR3s include the opening cysteine and the closing phenylalanine or tryptophan. The D gene is left open where the match is weak. Only part of the rows carry a size: once, few, many, or a class if the clone is expanded.

V gene	D gene	clone size	J gene	CDR3 protein	CDR3 DNA
TRBV7-9	TRBD2	-	TRBJ2-7	CASSPGLAGVDEQYF	TGTGCCAGCAGCCCCGGACTAGCGGGAGTCGACGAGCAGTACTTC
TRBV11-2	-	-	TRBJ2-7	CASRIVARYEQYF	TGTGCCAGCAGAATAGTCGCACGGTACGAGCAGTACTTC
TRBV28	-	-	TRBJ2-1	CASRSTVYNEQFF	TGTGCCAGCAGATCCACGGTATACAATGAGCAGTTCTTC
TRBV28	TRBD1	-	TRBJ1-4	CATSLSGQGNEKLFF	TGTGCCACCTCGCTATCGGGACAGGGGAATGAAAAACTGTTTTTT
TRBV14	-	-	TRBJ2-5	CASSQTTGPQETQYF	TGTGCCAGCAGCCAAACAACAGGGCCACAAGAGACCCAGTACTTC
TRBV5-1	TRBD1	-	TRBJ2-7	CASSTGQGLGEQYF	TGCGCCAGCAGCACGGGACAGGGGTTGGGCGAGCAGTACTTC
TRBV9	-	once	TRBJ2-2	CASSVGATGELFF	TGTGCCAGCAGCGTAGGCGCCACCGGGGAGCTGTTTTTT
TRBV18	TRBD2	-	TRBJ2-5	CASSPAGGDETQYF	TGTGCCAGCTCACCCGCGGGAGGGGATGAGACCCAGTACTTC
TRBV25-1	TRBD1	-	TRBJ1-2	CASSEYRTGSNYGYTF	TGTGCCAGCAGTGAATACCGGACAGGGTCTAACTATGGCTACACCTTC
TRBV27	TRBD2	-	TRBJ2-7	CASSPLAGGYYEQYF	TGTGCCAGCAGCCCCCTGGCGGGAGGTTACTACGAGCAGTACTTC
TRBV28	-	-	TRBJ1-2	CASSLDAGVYGYTF	TGTGCCAGCAGTTTAGATGCAGGAGTCTATGGCTACACCTTC
TRBV11-2	-	-	TRBJ2-7	CASSDFTLGEQYF	TGTGCCAGCAGCGATTTTACTCTAGGCGAGCAGTACTTC
TRBV7-2	TRBD1	-	TRBJ1-2	CASSLGQVYGYTF	TGTGCCAGCAGCTTGGGACAGGTCTATGGCTACACCTTC
TRBV5-1	-	-	TRBJ1-3	CASSLAAQFSGNTIYF	TGCGCCAGCAGCTTGGCGGCACAGTTCTCTGGAAACACCATATATTTT
TRBV19	TRBD2	once	TRBJ2-7	CASSSFGTSGIYEQYF	TGTGCCAGTAGTTCATTCGGGACTAGCGGGATCTACGAGCAGTACTTC
TRBV18	-	-	TRBJ2-5	CASSREETQYF	TGTGCCAGCTCACGCGAAGAGACCCAGTACTTC
TRBV5-1	TRBD1	-	TRBJ1-2	CASSSGQGTTFNYGYTF	TGCGCCAGCAGCTCGGGACAGGGGACCACCTTTAACTATGGCTACACCTTC
TRBV28	TRBD1	-	TRBJ2-7	CASRGDSTYEQYF	TGTGCCAGCAGGGGGGACAGCACCTACGAGCAGTACTTC
TRBV5-1	-	-	TRBJ2-1	CASSSGVGGPYNEQFF	TGCGCCAGCAGCTCTGGGGTTGGAGGCCCATACAATGAGCAGTTCTTC
TRBV9	-	-	TRBJ1-1	CASSVDAGMNTEAFF	TGTGCCAGCAGCGTAGATGCAGGAATGAACACTGAAGCTTTCTTT
TRBV5-1	-	-	TRBJ2-3	CASSPTRPSTDTQYF	TGCGCCAGCAGCCCTACCCGACCTAGCACAGATACGCAGTATTTT
TRBV18	-	-	TRBJ2-1	CASSPPSAMGNEQFF	TGTGCCAGCTCACCACCTAGCGCTATGGGTAATGAGCAGTTCTTC
TRBV5-4	-	-	TRBJ1-6	CASSSGTRAGDSPLHF	TGTGCCAGCAGCTCGGGGACGAGGGCCGGTGATTCACCCCTCCACTTT
TRBV28	-	-	TRBJ2-3	CASSPPGPGFGDTQYF	TGTGCCAGCAGTCCGCCGGGCCCGGGTTTTGGAGATACGCAGTATTTT
TRBV6-5	-	-	TRBJ1-4	CASTDPTKEKLFF	TGTGCCAGCACCGACCCGACAAAGGAAAAACTGTTTTTT
TRBV28	-	few	TRBJ1-6	CASSLGSYNSPLHF	TGTGCCAGCAGTCTGGGCTCCTATAATTCACCCCTCCACTTT
TRBV30	-	few	TRBJ1-2	CARDQRAYGYTF	TGTGCCCGGGACCAAAGGGCCTATGGCTACACCTTC
TRBV2	-	-	TRBJ1-1	CASTLEGGTEAFF	TGTGCCAGCACCCTTGAGGGAGGTACTGAAGCTTTCTTT
TRBV6-5	-	-	TRBJ2-7	CATRGNEQYF	TGTGCCACACGAGGGAACGAGCAGTACTTC
TRBV5-1	TRBD2	once	TRBJ2-5	CASRLAGRETQYF	TGCGCCAGCAGACTAGCGGGTCGGGAGACCCAGTACTTC
TRBV30	-	-	TRBJ1-2	CCCRGGKGYTF	TGTTGTTGCAGGGGAGGTAAAGGCTACACCTTC
TRBV29-1	TRBD1	-	TRBJ2-1	CSVEETGTGIRSSYNEQFF	TGCAGCGTCGAGGAGACCGGGACAGGAATTCGGAGCTCCTACAATGAGCAGTTCTTC
TRBV5-1	-	-	TRBJ1-1	CASSLARGGGTEAFF	TGCGCCAGCAGCTTGGCACGGGGGGGCGGCACTGAAGCTTTCTTT
TRBV15	-	-	TRBJ1-5	CATSRDRVGNQPQHF	TGTGCCACCAGCAGAGACAGGGTTGGGAATCAGCCCCAGCATTTT
TRBV7-2	TRBD1	-	TRBJ1-5	CASSPGQGGQPQHF	TGTGCCAGCAGCCCCGGACAGGGGGGACAGCCCCAGCATTTT
TRBV7-9	-	once	TRBJ1-4	CASSFARGPDEKLFF	TGTGCCAGCAGCTTCGCCCGGGGCCCGGATGAAAAACTGTTTTTT
TRBV7-9	TRBD1	-	TRBJ2-7	CASSGQGNEQYF	TGTGCCAGCAGCGGACAGGGGAACGAGCAGTACTTC
TRBV12-5	-	once	TRBJ1-1	CASGLGARAAYEAFF	TGTGCTAGTGGTTTGGGAGCCCGGGCAGCCTATGAAGCTTTCTTT
TRBV4-2	TRBD2	-	TRBJ2-2	CASSQAFRAGGPGTGELFF	TGTGCCAGCAGCCAAGCATTTAGGGCGGGAGGGCCGGGCACCGGGGAGCTGTTTTTT
TRBV30	-	few	TRBJ1-1	CAWSVEGVLDPEAFF	TGTGCCTGGAGTGTAGAGGGTGTCCTGGACCCTGAAGCTTTCTTT
TRBV30	-	-	TRBJ2-7	CAWTPSGVYEQYF	TGTGCCTGGACCCCCTCAGGGGTGTACGAGCAGTACTTC
TRBV5-1	TRBD1	-	TRBJ1-1	CASSFRGNLDTEAFF	TGCGCCAGCAGCTTCAGGGGGAATCTCGACACTGAAGCTTTCTTT
TRBV18	-	-	TRBJ2-7	CASSRATSSYEQYF	TGTGCCAGCTCCCGAGCAACTAGCTCCTACGAGCAGTACTTC
TRBV6-6	TRBD1	-	TRBJ2-3	CASNRDRGPDTQYF	TGTGCCAGCAATCGCGACAGGGGGCCAGATACGCAGTATTTT
TRBV30	-	-	TRBJ2-5	CAWSVLGSGTQYF	TGTGCCTGGAGTGTACTTGGATCGGGGACCCAGTACTTC
TRBV29-1	TRBD1	-	TRBJ2-7	CSVLGQGLYEQYF	TGCAGCGTGCTGGGACAGGGGTTGTACGAGCAGTACTTC
TRBV30	-	-	TRBJ1-4	CAWSSPGDLIEKLFF	TGTGCCTGGAGTTCCCCAGGCGATTTGATTGAAAAACTGTTTTTT
TRBV20-1	-	-	TRBJ2-7	CSARGDYEQYF	TGCAGTGCAAGGGGCGACTACGAGCAGTACTTC
TRBV5-1	-	-	TRBJ2-3	CASSLQGTDTQYF	TGCGCCAGCAGCTTACAGGGTACAGATACGCAGTATTTT
TRBV28	-	-	TRBJ2-7	CASSLLGPATRSYEQYF	TGTGCCAGCAGTTTATTAGGACCGGCAACCCGTTCCTACGAGCAGTACTTC
TRBV27	-	-	TRBJ2-3	CASSLNPEDTQYF	TGTGCCAGCAGTCTAAATCCCGAGGATACGCAGTATTTT
TRBV4-1	-	-	TRBJ2-6	CASSPPIGGGGSGANVLTF	TGCGCCAGCAGCCCTCCCATAGGAGGGGGCGGCTCTGGGGCCAACGTCCTGACTTTC
TRBV5-1	-	few	TRBJ1-3	CASSSLGGNTIYF	TGCGCCAGCAGCTCTCTCGGGGGAAACACCATATATTTT
TRBV6-1	TRBD2	-	TRBJ2-7	CASSAQVGTSGTYEQYF	TGTGCCAGCAGTGCCCAGGTGGGTACTAGCGGGACCTACGAGCAGTACTTC
TRBV7-2	-	-	TRBJ2-7	CASRPLGREQYF	TGTGCCAGCAGACCCCTAGGCCGCGAGCAGTACTTC
TRBV5-1	TRBD1	-	TRBJ2-1	CASSSSGTGPNEQFF	TGCGCCAGCAGCTCCTCCGGGACAGGGCCCAATGAGCAGTTCTTC
TRBV13	TRBD1	-	TRBJ2-2	CASSSYRGNTGELFF	TGTGCCAGCAGCTCCTACAGGGGGAACACCGGGGAGCTGTTTTTT
TRBV7-8	TRBD2	-	TRBJ2-7	CASSLTLGGRGSTLAGYEQYF	TGTGCCAGCAGCTTAACGTTGGGGGGAAGGGGATCGACGCTAGCGGGATACGAGCAGTACTTC
TRBV5-1	-	-	TRBJ2-7	CASSLAQGVGEQYF	TGCGCCAGCAGCTTGGCTCAGGGTGTGGGCGAGCAGTACTTC